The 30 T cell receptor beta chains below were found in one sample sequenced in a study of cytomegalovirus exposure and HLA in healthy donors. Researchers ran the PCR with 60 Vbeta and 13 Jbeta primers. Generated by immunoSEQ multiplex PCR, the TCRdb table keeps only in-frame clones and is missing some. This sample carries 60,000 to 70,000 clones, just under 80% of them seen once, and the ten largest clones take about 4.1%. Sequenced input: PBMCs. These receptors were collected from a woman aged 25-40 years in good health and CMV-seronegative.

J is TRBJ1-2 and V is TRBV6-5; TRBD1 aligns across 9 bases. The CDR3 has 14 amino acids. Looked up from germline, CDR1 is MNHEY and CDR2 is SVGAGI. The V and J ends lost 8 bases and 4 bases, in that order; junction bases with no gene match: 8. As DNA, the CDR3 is TGTGCCAGCGCGCTTGCGGGACAGGGCTATGGCTACACCTTC. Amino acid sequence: CASALAGQGYGYTF.

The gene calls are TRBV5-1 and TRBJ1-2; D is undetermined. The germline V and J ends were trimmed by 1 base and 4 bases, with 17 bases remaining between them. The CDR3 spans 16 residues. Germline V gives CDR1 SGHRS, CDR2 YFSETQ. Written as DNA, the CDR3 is TGCGCCAGCAGCTTGACCGAAGTCAGTCTCGCCTATGGCTACACCTTC. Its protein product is CASSLTEVSLAYGYTF.

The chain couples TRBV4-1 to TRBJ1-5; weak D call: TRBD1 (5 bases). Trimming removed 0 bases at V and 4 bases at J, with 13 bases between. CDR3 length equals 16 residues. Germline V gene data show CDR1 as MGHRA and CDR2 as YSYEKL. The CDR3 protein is CASSQEAGIKNQPQHF. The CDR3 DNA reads TGCGCCAGCAGCCAAGAGGCAGGGATAAAGAATCAGCCCCAGCATTTT.

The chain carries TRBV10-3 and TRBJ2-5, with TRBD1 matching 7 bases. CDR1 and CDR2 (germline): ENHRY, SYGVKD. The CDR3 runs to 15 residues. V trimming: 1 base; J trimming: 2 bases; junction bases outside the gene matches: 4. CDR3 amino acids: CAISELTGRQETQYF. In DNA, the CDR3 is TGTGCCATCAGTGAGTTGACAGGGAGACAAGAGACCCAGTACTTC.

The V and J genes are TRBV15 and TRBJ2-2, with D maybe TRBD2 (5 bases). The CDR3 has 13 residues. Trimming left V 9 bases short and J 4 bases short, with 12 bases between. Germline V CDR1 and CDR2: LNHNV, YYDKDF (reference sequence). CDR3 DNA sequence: TGTGCCACTGGTAGACTACTCACCGGGGAGCTGTTTTTT. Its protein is CATGRLLTGELFF.

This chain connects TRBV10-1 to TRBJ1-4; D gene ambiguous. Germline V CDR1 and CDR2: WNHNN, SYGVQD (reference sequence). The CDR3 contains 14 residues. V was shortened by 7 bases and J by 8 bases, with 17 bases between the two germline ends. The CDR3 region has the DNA TGCGCCAGCATCGTTGAGGGCGATAGGGAAAAACTGTTTTTT. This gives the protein CASIVEGDREKLFF.

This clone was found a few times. This CDR3 is CASRPLAGETDTQYF. The CDR3 DNA follows: TGTGCCAGTAGGCCCCTAGCGGGAGAGACAGATACGCAGTATTTT. V gene TRBV19 combines with J gene TRBJ2-3; 10 nucleotides line up with TRBD2. Germline V gene data show CDR1 as LNHDA and CDR2 as SQIVND (reference sequence). The V segment lost 6 bases and the J segment 3 bases; nucleotides outside the gene matches: 6. The length of the CDR3 is 15 residues.

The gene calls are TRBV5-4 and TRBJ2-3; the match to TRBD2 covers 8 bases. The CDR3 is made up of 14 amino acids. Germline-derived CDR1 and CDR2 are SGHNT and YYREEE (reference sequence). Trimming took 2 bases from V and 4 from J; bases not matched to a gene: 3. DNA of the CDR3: TGTGCCAGCAGCTTCGGGGGGGTTCCAGATACGCAGTATTTT. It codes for CASSFGGVPDTQYF.

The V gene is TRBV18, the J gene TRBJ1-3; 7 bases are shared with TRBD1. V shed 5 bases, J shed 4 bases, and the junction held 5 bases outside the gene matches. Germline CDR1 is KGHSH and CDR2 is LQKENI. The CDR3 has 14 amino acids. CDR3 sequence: CASSVTGDGNTIYF. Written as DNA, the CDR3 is TGTGCCAGCTCAGTTACAGGGGACGGAAACACCATATATTTT.

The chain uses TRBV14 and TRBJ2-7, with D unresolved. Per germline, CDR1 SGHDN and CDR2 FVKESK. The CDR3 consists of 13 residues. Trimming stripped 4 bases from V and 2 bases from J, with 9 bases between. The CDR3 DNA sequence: TGTGCCAGCAGCCCCGGCACTACCTACGAGCAGTACTTC. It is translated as CASSPGTTYEQYF.

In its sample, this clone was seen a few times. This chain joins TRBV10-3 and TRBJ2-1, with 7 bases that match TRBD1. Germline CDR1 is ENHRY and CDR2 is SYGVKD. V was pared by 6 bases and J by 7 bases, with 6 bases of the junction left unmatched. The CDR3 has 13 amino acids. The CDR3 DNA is TGTGCCATCAGCCCGACAGGGAAGAATGAGCAGTTCTTC. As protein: CAISPTGKNEQFF.

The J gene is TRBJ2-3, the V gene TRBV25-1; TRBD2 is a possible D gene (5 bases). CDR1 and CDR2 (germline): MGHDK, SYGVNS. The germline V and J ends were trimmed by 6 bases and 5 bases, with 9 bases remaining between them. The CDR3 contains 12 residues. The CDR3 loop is CASRRGLDTQYF. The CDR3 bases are TGTGCCAGCAGGAGAGGGTTAGATACGCAGTATTTT.

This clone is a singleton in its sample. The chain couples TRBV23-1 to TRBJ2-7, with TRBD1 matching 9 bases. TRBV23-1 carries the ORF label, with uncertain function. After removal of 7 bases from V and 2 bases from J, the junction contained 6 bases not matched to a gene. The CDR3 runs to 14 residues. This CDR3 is CASISGTGTYEQYF. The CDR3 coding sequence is TGCGCCAGCATCTCCGGGACAGGGACCTACGAGCAGTACTTC.

The CDR3 reads CASSLTAAGGRDTQYF. DNA of the CDR3: TGTGCCAGCAGCTTGACGGCTGCGGGGGGAAGGGATACGCAGTATTTT. The chain carries TRBV5-6 and TRBJ2-3; 8 bases agree with TRBD2. The germline gives CDR1 SGHDT, CDR2 YYEEEE. This CDR3 is built from 16 residues. The V and J ends lost 1 base and 6 bases, in that order; junction bases with no gene match: 10.

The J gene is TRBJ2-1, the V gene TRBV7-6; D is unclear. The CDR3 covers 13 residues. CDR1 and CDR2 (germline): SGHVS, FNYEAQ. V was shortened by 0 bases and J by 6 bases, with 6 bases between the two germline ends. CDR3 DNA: TGTGCCAGCAGCTTAGCGGTAGCCAATGAGCAGTTCTTC. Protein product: CASSLAVANEQFF.

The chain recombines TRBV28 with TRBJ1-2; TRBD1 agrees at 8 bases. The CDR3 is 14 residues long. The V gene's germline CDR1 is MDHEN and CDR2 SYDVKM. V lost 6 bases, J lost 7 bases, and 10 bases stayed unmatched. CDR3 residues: CASSLWDRRSGYTF. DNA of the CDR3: TGTGCCAGCAGCCTTTGGGACAGGCGGTCTGGCTACACCTTC.

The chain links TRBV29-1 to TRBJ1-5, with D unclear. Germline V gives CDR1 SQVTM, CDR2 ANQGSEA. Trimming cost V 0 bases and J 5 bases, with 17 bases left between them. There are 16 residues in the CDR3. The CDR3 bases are TGCAGCGTTGAAGAAAACCCAACCTTACTGGATCAGCCCCAGCATTTT. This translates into CSVEENPTLLDQPQHF.

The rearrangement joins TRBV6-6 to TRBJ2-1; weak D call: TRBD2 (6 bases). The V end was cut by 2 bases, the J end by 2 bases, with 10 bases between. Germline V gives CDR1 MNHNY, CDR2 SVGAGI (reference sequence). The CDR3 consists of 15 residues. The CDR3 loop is CASSYQGLAYNEQFF. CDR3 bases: TGTGCCAGCAGTTACCAGGGACTGGCCTACAATGAGCAGTTCTTC.

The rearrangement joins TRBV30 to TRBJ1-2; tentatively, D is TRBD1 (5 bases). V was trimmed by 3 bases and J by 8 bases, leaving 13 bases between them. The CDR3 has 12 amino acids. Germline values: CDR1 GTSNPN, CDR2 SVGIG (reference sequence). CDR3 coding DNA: TGTGCCTGGAGCCGAGGGGAGGGCGGCTACACCTTC. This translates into CAWSRGEGGYTF.

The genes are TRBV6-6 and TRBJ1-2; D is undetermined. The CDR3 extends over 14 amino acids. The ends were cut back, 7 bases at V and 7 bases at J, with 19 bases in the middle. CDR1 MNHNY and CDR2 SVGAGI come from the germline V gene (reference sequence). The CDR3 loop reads CASTPTLSVGGYTF. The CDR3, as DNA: TGTGCCAGCACCCCTACCCTAAGCGTCGGTGGCTACACCTTC.

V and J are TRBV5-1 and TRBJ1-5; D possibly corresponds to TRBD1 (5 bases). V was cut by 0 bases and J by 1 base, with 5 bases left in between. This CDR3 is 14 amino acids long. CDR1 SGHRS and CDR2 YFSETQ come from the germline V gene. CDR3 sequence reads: CASSLGQSNQPQHF. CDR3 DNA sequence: TGCGCCAGCAGCTTGGGACAGAGCAATCAGCCCCAGCATTTT.

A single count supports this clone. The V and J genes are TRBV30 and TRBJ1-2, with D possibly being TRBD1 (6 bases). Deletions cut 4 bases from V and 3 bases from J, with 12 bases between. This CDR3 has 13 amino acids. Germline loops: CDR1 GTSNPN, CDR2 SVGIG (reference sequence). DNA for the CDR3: TGTGCCTGGATATCTGGGACATACTATGGCTACACCTTC. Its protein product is CAWISGTYYGYTF.

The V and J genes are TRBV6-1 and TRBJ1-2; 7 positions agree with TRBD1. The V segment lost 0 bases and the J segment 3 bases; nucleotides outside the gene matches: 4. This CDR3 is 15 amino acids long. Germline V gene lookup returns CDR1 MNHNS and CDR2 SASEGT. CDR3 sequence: CASSEAGTVYYGYTF. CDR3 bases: TGTGCCAGCAGTGAAGCGGGGACAGTTTACTATGGCTACACCTTC.

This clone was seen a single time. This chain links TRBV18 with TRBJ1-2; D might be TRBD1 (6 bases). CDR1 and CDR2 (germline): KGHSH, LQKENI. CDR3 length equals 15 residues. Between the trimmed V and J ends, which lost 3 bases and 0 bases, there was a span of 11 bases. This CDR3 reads CASSPEQGTNYGYTF. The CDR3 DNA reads TGTGCCAGCTCACCCGAACAGGGTACTAACTATGGCTACACCTTC.

The CDR3 is CASGPRRTGLTDTQYF. CDR3 nucleotides: TGTGCCAGCGGCCCCCGGAGGACAGGGTTAACAGATACGCAGTATTTT. The chain employs TRBV7-9 and TRBJ2-3; 8 nucleotides align to TRBD1. Unmatched junction bases numbered 13, after V lost 8 bases and J lost 3 bases. CDR3 length: 16 residues. Germline CDR1 and CDR2: SEHNR and FQNEAQ (reference sequence).

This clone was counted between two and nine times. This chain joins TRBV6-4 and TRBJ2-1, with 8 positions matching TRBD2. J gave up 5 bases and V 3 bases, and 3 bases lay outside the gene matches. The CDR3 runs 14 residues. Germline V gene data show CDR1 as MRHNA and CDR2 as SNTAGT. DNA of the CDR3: TGTGCCAGCAGTGAACTAGCGGAGCACAATGAGCAGTTCTTC. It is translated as CASSELAEHNEQFF.

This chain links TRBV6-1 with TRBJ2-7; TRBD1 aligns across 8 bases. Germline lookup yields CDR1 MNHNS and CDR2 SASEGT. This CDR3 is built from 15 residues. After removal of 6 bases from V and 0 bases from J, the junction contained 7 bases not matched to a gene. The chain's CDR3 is CASSDRGFTSYEQYF. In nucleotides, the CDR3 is TGTGCCAGCAGCGACAGGGGTTTCACCTCCTACGAGCAGTACTTC.

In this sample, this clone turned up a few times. DNA for the CDR3: TGTGCCAGCAGCTTAGGACTAGCGGGAGGATTCTCCTACAATGAGCAGTTCTTC. Protein sequence: CASSLGLAGGFSYNEQFF. The rearrangement uses TRBV7-9 and TRBJ2-1; TRBD2 agrees at 13 bases. The V gene end was trimmed by 1 base and the J gene end by 0 bases; junction bases not matched to a gene: 3. Germline CDR1 SEHNR, CDR2 FQNEAQ (reference sequence). The CDR3 covers 18 residues.

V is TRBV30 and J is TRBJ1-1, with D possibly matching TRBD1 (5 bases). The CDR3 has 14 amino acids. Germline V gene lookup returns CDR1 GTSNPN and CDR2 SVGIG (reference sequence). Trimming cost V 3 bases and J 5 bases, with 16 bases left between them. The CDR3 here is CAWRGAGWSTEAFF. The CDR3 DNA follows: TGTGCCTGGAGAGGAGCAGGGTGGTCGACTGAAGCTTTCTTT.

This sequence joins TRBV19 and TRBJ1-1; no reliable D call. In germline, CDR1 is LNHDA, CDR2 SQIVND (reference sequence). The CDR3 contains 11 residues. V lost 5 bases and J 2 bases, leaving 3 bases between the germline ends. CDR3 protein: CASSPNTEAFF. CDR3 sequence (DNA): TGTGCCAGTAGTCCTAACACTGAAGCTTTCTTT.